This is a list of T cell receptor beta chains from one sample in a study of blood T cells in healthy people across ages. Via MiXCR, TCRdb re-called the 5' RACE reads, giving one row per CDR3 protein. Here the sample spans roughly 720,000 distinct CDR3 sequences, roughly 50% being singletons. What was sequenced was blood. The source of these receptors is an elderly man in good health. The CDR3 runs from the conserved cysteine through the conserved F or W. D genes are given only for firm matches. Size values are once, few and many counts, or a class for expanded clones, and some rows have none.

j_gene,v_gene,abundance,d_gene,CDR3nt,CDR3aa
TRBJ2-7,TRBV20-1,NA,TRBD1,TGCAGTGCTGAAGACAGGGGGACCTACGAGCAGTACTTC,CSAEDRGTYEQYF
TRBJ1-2,TRBV10-2,NA,NA,TGCGCCAGCAGTCCCTCAGGGGCTAGTTATGGCTACACCTTC,CASSPSGASYGYTF
TRBJ2-5,TRBV21-1,few,NA,TGTGCCAGCAGCAAGACTAGCGGGAGGGTAGAGACCCAGTACTTC,CASSKTSGRVETQYF
TRBJ1-2,TRBV20-1,few,TRBD1,TGCAGTGCTAGTCTGGGACAGGGGGCTTCTGGCTACACCTTC,CSASLGQGASGYTF
TRBJ1-2,TRBV29-1,NA,NA,TGCAGCGTTGAGGTCGGGGGCAGAGGAAATGGCTACACCTTC,CSVEVGGRGNGYTF
TRBJ2-5,TRBV2,few,NA,TGTGCCAGCAGTGAGGGGTACCCAGCCGGTGAGCAGTACTTC,CASSEGYPAGEQYF
TRBJ1-6,TRBV12-3/TRBV12-4,few,TRBD1,TGTGCCAGCAGTTCTCTAGGACAGGGCAATTCACCCCTCCACTTT,CASSSLGQGNSPLHF
TRBJ2-7,TRBV6-5,few,TRBD1,TGTGCCAGCAGTTATCGGACAGGACGGGACGAGCAGTACTTC,CASSYRTGRDEQYF
TRBJ2-7,TRBV29-1,NA,TRBD2,TGCAGCGTTTCAGGCGGGAGCAAATACGAGCAGTACTTC,CSVSGGSKYEQYF
TRBJ2-3,TRBV28,NA,NA,TGTGCCAGCAGGGCCCGGGACTTTCTTATAGATACGCAGTATTTT,CASRARDFLIDTQYF
TRBJ2-7,TRBV20-1,few,NA,TGCAGTGCTAGAAAGGTGGGAACGCTCGAGCAGTACTTC,CSARKVGTLEQYF
TRBJ2-5,TRBV29-1,few,NA,TGCAGCGTTGAACAAGGGGCCGAGTACTTC,CSVEQGAEYF
TRBJ1-6,TRBV28,NA,NA,TGTGCCAGCAGTCGACAGGACTATAATTCACCCCTCCACTTT,CASSRQDYNSPLHF
TRBJ1-2,TRBV29-1,NA,NA,TGCAGCGTTGAAGATTGGTTAGAACTTGAGGATGGCTACACCTTC,CSVEDWLELEDGYTF
TRBJ2-3,TRBV6-1,NA,TRBD2,TGTGCCAGCAGTGACGTAGCGGGAGCTGCAGATACGCAGTATTTT,CASSDVAGAADTQYF
TRBJ2-7,TRBV28,NA,TRBD2,TGTGCCAGCAGCGCTCCGGGGGGGGCTTGGAACGAGCAGTACTTC,CASSAPGGAWNEQYF
TRBJ2-3,TRBV5-1,NA,NA,TGCGCCAGCAGCTTGGAGGGTGGGACAGATACGCAGTATTTT,CASSLEGGTDTQYF
TRBJ2-3,TRBV12-5,NA,NA,TGTGCTAGTGGTTCATCCACGGACGGAGGGGACACAGATACGCAGTATTTT,CASGSSTDGGDTDTQYF
TRBJ2-1,TRBV20-1,few,NA,TGCAGTGCTAGAGTTGGGGTATATGAGCAGTTCTTC,CSARVGVYEQFF
TRBJ2-7,TRBV7-2,few,NA,TGTGCCAGCAGCCCTGGACAGATATCTCGGGAGCAGTACTTC,CASSPGQISREQYF
TRBJ1-5,TRBV20-1,NA,NA,TGCAGTGCTTGGACAGCGACCAATCAGCCCCAGCATTTT,CSAWTATNQPQHF
TRBJ2-1,TRBV2,NA,TRBD2,TGTGCCAGCAGTGATGGTAGCGGGAGTCATAATGAGCAGTTCTTC,CASSDGSGSHNEQFF
TRBJ1-1,TRBV29-1,few,NA,TGCAGCGCGGGTTTGAACACTGAAGCTTTCTTT,CSAGLNTEAFF
TRBJ2-4,TRBV3-1,NA,NA,TGTGCCAGCAGCCAACGGAGACACTCTCAGTACTTC,CASSQRRHSQYF
TRBJ1-2,TRBV9,NA,NA,TGTGCCAGCAGCCCGGGAGGAGGGACGAGATTTAACTATGGCTACACCTTC,CASSPGGGTRFNYGYTF
TRBJ2-3,TRBV4-1,NA,NA,TGCGCCAGCAGCCAAGAACACCCCGTCCTCTCGGATACGCAGTATTTT,CASSQEHPVLSDTQYF
TRBJ1-6,TRBV10-3,NA,NA,TGTGCCATCAGTGAGTCGAGGCAGAGCTATAATTCACCCCTCCACTTT,CAISESRQSYNSPLHF
TRBJ2-5,TRBV6-1,NA,TRBD1,TGTGCCAGCAGTGCAAATCCGGGACAGGGGGGAGAGACCCAGTACTTC,CASSANPGQGGETQYF
TRBJ2-1,TRBV2,few,NA,TGTGCCTCACAGGTTCGGCATGAGCAGTTCTTC,CASQVRHEQFF
TRBJ2-2,TRBV2,NA,NA,TGTGCCAGCAGTCGGACACAGGTCACCGGGGAGCTGTTTTTT,CASSRTQVTGELFF
TRBJ2-7,TRBV20-1,NA,NA,TGCAGTGCTAAGCAGGGAGCGGTACCGATCTACGAGCAGTACTTC,CSAKQGAVPIYEQYF
TRBJ1-4,TRBV24-1,once,NA,TGTGCCACCAGTGCTCCGGGCCCGGGGGGCGAAAAACTGTTTTTT,CATSAPGPGGEKLFF
TRBJ1-2,TRBV7-9,few,NA,TGTGCCAGCAGCTCCTCGGACAGAAACCTCTATGGCTACACCTTC,CASSSSDRNLYGYTF
TRBJ2-3,TRBV6-2/TRBV6-3,once,TRBD2,TGTGCCAGCGGAAAAAGACTAGCGGGAATAGATACGCAGTATTTT,CASGKRLAGIDTQYF
TRBJ2-1,TRBV6-2/TRBV6-3,NA,NA,TGTGCCAGCAGTTATCGTCAATACAATGAGCAGTTCTTC,CASSYRQYNEQFF
TRBJ2-7,TRBV7-2,NA,TRBD2,TGTGCCAGCAGCTTAGGAGGGACTAGCGGGATCGTCAAGCAGTACTTC,CASSLGGTSGIVKQYF
TRBJ2-7,TRBV11-2,few,NA,TGTGCCAGCAGCTTAGTATGGGCAGGGAGCAGCTACGAGCAGTACTTC,CASSLVWAGSSYEQYF
TRBJ2-3,TRBV10-3,NA,TRBD2,TGTGCCATCAGTGTTGTAGCGGGAGGGGGCCCAGATACGCAGTATTTT,CAISVVAGGGPDTQYF
TRBJ2-5,TRBV6-1,NA,NA,TGTGCCAGCAGTCGCGATAATACAGGGACGCGGGAGCAGTACTTC,CASSRDNTGTREQYF
TRBJ2-5,TRBV20-1,once,NA,TGCAGTGCTAGAGACTCTATAGGGGCGCTGGAGACCCAGTACTTC,CSARDSIGALETQYF
TRBJ2-4,TRBV10-3,few,TRBD2,TGTGCCATCAGTGATTCGGGGGGGCTAGCCAAAAACATTCAGTACTTC,CAISDSGGLAKNIQYF
TRBJ2-5,TRBV20-1,NA,TRBD1,TGCAGTGCTCCCGACTGGACAGGGCGGGAGACCCAGTACTTC,CSAPDWTGRETQYF
TRBJ2-1,TRBV7-9,NA,NA,TGTGCCAGCAGCTCCGACTTTAGTGAGCAGTTCTTC,CASSSDFSEQFF
TRBJ1-5,TRBV18,NA,NA,TGTGCCAGCTCACCACCAGGGAGAAAAGACAATCAGCCCCAGCATTTT,CASSPPGRKDNQPQHF
TRBJ2-1,TRBV24-1,NA,NA,TGTGCCACCAGTGTCCCCGGATACAATGAGCAGTTCTTC,CATSVPGYNEQFF
TRBJ2-1,TRBV5-1,NA,TRBD2,TGCGCCAGTTCCTCGGGGAGCGGGACCTACAATGAGCAGTTCTTC,CASSSGSGTYNEQFF
TRBJ2-3,TRBV13,NA,NA,TGTGCCAGCAGCTCCACTCGACAGGCTGTGCACAGATACGCGTATTTT,CASSSTRQAVHRYAYF
TRBJ1-2,TRBV7-2,many,NA,TGTGCCAGCAGCTCTTCTTTAGGCAATGGCTACACCTTC,CASSSSLGNGYTF
TRBJ2-7,TRBV4-3,NA,TRBD1,TGCGCCAGCAGCCTCCAAGGGGGACAGGGGAACGAGCAGTACTTC,CASSLQGGQGNEQYF
TRBJ2-3,TRBV6-6,NA,NA,TGTGCCAGCAGTTACTCGAGGTCGGCAGATACGCAGTATTTT,CASSYSRSADTQYF